This T cell receptor (beta chain) appears in the sequencing data of a study of PD-1 blockade in mismatch repair-deficient tumors. Overall study results and limits: Rapid post-treatment expansion, then contraction, generally preceding radiologic response, marked tumor-resident clones.

Trimming cost V 2 bases and J 1 base, with 10 bases left between them. The CDR3 covers 15 residues. Germline CDR1 reads SGHTA; CDR2 reads FQGTGA. Clones were read by immunoSEQ multiplex PCR, and TCRdb kept only the in-frame ones, dropping some. The sample has tens of thousands of clones; approximately 82% are singletons. Turning to this clone: The antigen is undetermined.

Mismatch repair deficiency was confirmed in all patients, by PCR or immunohistochemistry. TCR sequencing covered three patients who responded to pembrolizumab. The sample in question was peripheral blood, obtained 2 weeks after starting pembrolizumab. This clonotype was sampled from an adult with mismatch repair-deficient cancer. The chain couples TRBV7-3 to TRBJ2-3; tentatively, D is TRBD2 (5 bases). CDR3 region: CASSLLPGGTDTQYF. The CDR3 DNA is TGTGCCAGCAGCTTACTTCCCGGGGGCACAGATACGCAGTATTTT.